Presented here are 3 T cell receptor beta chains from one specimen sequenced in a study of shared T cell receptors in the human thymus. Generated by immunoSEQ multiplex PCR, the TCRdb table keeps only in-frame clones and is missing some. Among hundreds of thousands of clones listed, around 93% were seen once. Sequencing used thymocytes. The source of these receptors is a human donor.

The V gene is TRBV15, the J gene TRBJ2-7, with 10 bases fitting TRBD1. The CDR3 covers 15 residues. Germline lookup yields CDR1 LNHNV and CDR2 YYDKDF (reference sequence). The V and J ends lost 2 bases and 4 bases, in that order; junction bases with no gene match: 5. As DNA, the CDR3 is TGTGCCACCAGCAGAACCCCGGGACAGGGGTACGAGCAGTACTTC. Its translation is CATSRTPGQGYEQYF.

The rearrangement uses TRBV6-1 and TRBJ2-5, with D tentatively TRBD1 (5 bases). This CDR3 is built from 17 residues. In germline, CDR1 is MNHNS, CDR2 SASEGT. The V end lost 1 base, the J end lost 5 bases, and 20 bases lay between the germline ends. This CDR3 is CASSEGIFPGIRETQYF. In nucleotides, the CDR3 is TGTGCCAGCAGTGAAGGTATTTTTCCAGGGATTCGGGAGACCCAGTACTTC.

The J gene is TRBJ2-7, the V gene TRBV28; D assignment may be TRBD1 or TRBD2 (5 bases each). CDR1 MDHEN and CDR2 SYDVKM come from the germline V gene. V lost 4 bases, J lost 4 bases, and 17 bases lay in between. This CDR3 has 15 residues. The CDR3 coding sequence is TGTGCCAGCAGTTACATAGCGAAGGGGATATACGAGCAGTACTTC. The encoded protein is CASSYIAKGIYEQYF. The variable domain in full, with the rest retrieved from reference TRBV28 and TRBJ2-7, is DVKVTQSSRYLVKRTGEKVFLECVQDMDHENMFWYRQDPGLGLRLIYFSYDVKMKEKGDIPEGYSVSREKKERFSLILESASTNQTSMYLCASSYIAKGIYEQYFGPGTRLTVT.